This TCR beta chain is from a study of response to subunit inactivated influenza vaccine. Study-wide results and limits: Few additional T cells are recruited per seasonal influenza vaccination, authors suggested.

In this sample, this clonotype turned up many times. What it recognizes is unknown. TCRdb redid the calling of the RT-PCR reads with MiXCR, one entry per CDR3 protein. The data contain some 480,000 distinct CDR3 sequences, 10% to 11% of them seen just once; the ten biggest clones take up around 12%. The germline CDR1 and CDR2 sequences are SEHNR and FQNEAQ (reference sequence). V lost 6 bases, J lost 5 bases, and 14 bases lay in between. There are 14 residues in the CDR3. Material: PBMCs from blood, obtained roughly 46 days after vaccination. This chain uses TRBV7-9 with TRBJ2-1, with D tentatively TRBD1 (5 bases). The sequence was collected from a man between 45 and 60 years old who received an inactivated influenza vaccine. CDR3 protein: CASSLDKYNNEQFF. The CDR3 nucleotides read TGTGCCAGCAGTTTGGACAAGTACAACAATGAGCAGTTCTTC.